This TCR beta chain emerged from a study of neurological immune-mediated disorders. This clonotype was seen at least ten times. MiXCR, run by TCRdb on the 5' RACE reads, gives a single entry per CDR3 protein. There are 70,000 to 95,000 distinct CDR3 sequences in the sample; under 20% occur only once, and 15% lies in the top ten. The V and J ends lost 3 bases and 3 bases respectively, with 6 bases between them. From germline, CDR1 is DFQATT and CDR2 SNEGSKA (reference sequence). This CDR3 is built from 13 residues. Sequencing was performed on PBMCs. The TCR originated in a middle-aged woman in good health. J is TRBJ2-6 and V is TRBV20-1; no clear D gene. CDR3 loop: CSARKVGANVLTF. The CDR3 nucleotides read TGCAGTGCTAGGAAGGTTGGGGCCAACGTCCTGACTTTC.